The clone carrying this T cell receptor (beta chain) was recorded a few times. The time point: pre-sensitization, week 0. Noted treatment: therapeutic diphenylcyclopropenone sensitization with weekly scalp DPC. This specimen comes from a study of human T cells and chemical hapten exposure. Looked up from germline, CDR1 is SQVTM and CDR2 is ANQGSEA. V shed 1 base, J shed 4 bases, and the junction held 5 bases outside the gene matches. This CDR3 region has 14 residues. TCRdb re-called the RACE reads with MiXCR, one entry per CDR3 protein. The table records 300,000 to 450,000 distinct CDR3 sequences, more than 4.5% of them present only once.

J is TRBJ2-5 and V is TRBV29-1; the match to TRBD2 covers 8 bases. The sample was whole blood, taken in connection with sensitization to the hapten diphenylcyclopropenone (DPC). The sequence derives from a woman between 50 and 59 years old with alopecia areata. Some clones in this sample may be carry-over from other donors' samples. This CDR3 is CSVEAGGPGETQYF. CDR3 bases: TGCAGCGTTGAAGCGGGAGGGCCGGGAGAGACCCAGTACTTC.